The text below deals with one T cell receptor (beta chain). Its antigen is currently unknown. The assay was immunoSEQ multiplex PCR, and TCRdb's table has in-frame clones only and misses some. The sample has approximately 3,500 clones, nearly 90% seen once. The germline CDR1 and CDR2 sequences are MNHEY and SVGAGI. This CDR3 is built from 13 residues. The V segment lost 4 bases and the J segment 2 bases; nucleotides outside the gene matches: 1. These data come from a study of chemoradiotherapy in HPV16-positive cancers. Study summary: Two HPV16-positive patients' cells yielded candidate HPV-specific clones and common motifs. Study outcomes and limitations: In HPV16-positive patients, HPV-responsive T-cell expansion tracked better recurrence-free survival.

The source material was tumor tissue, sampled from a patient who underwent chemoradiotherapy. The V gene is TRBV6-5, the J gene TRBJ1-2, with 7 positions matching TRBD1. The clonotype comes from a human donor with HPV-associated anogenital cancer. The CDR3 is CASSSDRNYGYTF. CDR3 coding DNA: TGTGCCAGCAGTTCGGACAGGAACTATGGCTACACCTTC.